By proportion, the clone carrying this T cell receptor beta chain is medium-sized. The sample is drawn from a study of T cells in localized non-small cell lung cancer. Here immunoSEQ multiplex PCR was the method, and the copy in TCRdb shows in-frame clones only, minus some. The repertoire holds over 6,000 clones, with about 15% as singletons. This TCR came from a male donor older than 55 with stage II squamous cell lung carcinoma. Here the sequenced sample was normal lung tissue next to the tumor, taken before any cancer treatment.

Written as DNA, the CDR3 is TGTGCCAGCAGTGAAGGGAGCAGTTACTCCTACGAGCAGTACTTC. This translates into CASSEGSSYSYEQYF. The chain employs TRBV6-1 and TRBJ2-7; D is undetermined. This CDR3 has 15 residues. Germline lookup yields CDR1 MNHNS and CDR2 SASEGT. With 1 base removed from V and 0 bases from J, the gap between germline ends came to 10 bases.